Here is one TCR beta chain with its context. The source of the sample is a study of blood T cell repertoires in COVID-19. Study overall: Acute and convalescent COVID-19 specimens originated in the United States, Italy and Spain. Sample material is recorded as cDNA or gDNA derived from T cells, B-cell-depleted T cells, or PBMCs.

The V gene's germline CDR1 is SEHNR and CDR2 FQNEAQ (reference sequence). J gave up 0 bases and V 0 bases, and 5 bases lay outside the gene matches. CDR3 size: 17 residues. Cohorts were based on clinical histories the participants reported. Original processing notes: Cell counts per sample came from amplifying reference gene primers. The data were produced by immunoSEQ multiplex PCR, yet TCRdb's version contains in-frame clones alone and is incomplete. That table is the source of V, J and clone size, and D and trimming were worked out from the DNA. The sample records 200,000 to 250,000 clones, more than 75% being singletons.

Sequencing was performed on PBMCs or T cells enriched from blood (not recorded which). The rearrangement joins TRBV7-9 to TRBJ2-3; TRBD2 aligns across 8 bases. The sequence was collected from a middle-aged woman with acute COVID-19. The CDR3 loop is CASSLATTSGSTDTQYF. The CDR3 DNA reads TGTGCCAGCAGCTTAGCCACTACTAGCGGAAGCACAGATACGCAGTATTTT.